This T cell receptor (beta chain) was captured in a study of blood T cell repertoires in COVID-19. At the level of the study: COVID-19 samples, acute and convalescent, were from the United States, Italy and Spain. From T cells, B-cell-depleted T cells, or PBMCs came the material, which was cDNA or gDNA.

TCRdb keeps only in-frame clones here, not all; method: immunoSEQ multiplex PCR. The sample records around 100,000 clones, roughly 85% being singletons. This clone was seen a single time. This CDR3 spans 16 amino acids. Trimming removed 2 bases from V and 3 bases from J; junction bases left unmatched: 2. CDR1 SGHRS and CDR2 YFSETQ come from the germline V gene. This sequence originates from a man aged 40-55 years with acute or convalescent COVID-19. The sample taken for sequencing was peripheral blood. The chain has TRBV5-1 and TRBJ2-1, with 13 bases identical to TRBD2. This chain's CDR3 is CASSFTSGGVYNEQFF. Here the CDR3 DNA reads TGCGCCAGCAGCTTTACTAGCGGGGGGGTCTACAATGAGCAGTTCTTC.